This T cell receptor (beta chain) comes out of a study of shared clonotypes between healthy human individuals. About the study: The study drew on a couple of women and a few men aged 18 to 49 as donors. Points from the study as a whole: How much donors shared clonotypes was expected to be affected by sequencing depth. Relative to clonotypes present in all four donors, those not shared had lower generation probabilities.

The germline V gene has CDR1 MNHEY and CDR2 SVGAGI. CDR3 length equals 14 residues. V lost 6 bases to trimming and J lost 2 bases, with 12 bases between them. Assay execution took place at the deep level. Clones were read by immunoSEQ multiplex PCR, and TCRdb kept only the in-frame ones, dropping some. The table records fewer than 1.8 million clones, approximately 98.5% of them present only once. With respect to this clone: Its antigen is unidentified.

The source of this sequence is a man aged 25 to 45 in good health. This chain uses TRBV6-5 with TRBJ2-3, with D unclear. The sequencing input was naive CD4+ T cells sorted from blood. Subset in this sample: CD45RA+ positively selected. This CDR3 is CASRKLPVTDTQYF. In DNA, the CDR3 is TGTGCCAGCAGAAAACTACCGGTCACAGATACGCAGTATTTT.